The source of this TCR beta chain is a study of T cell responses to AZD1222 COVID-19 vaccine. Study-level findings and limits: With two AZD1222 doses given, Spike-specific TCR breadth and depth both rose. Variant regions that are unmutated are reportedly the target of nearly half of spike-specific TCRs.

The CDR3 totals 15 residues. Trimming took 4 bases from V and 10 from J; bases not matched to a gene: 12. Germline V gives CDR1 MRHNA, CDR2 SNTAGT. The method was immunoSEQ multiplex PCR; TCRdb's version includes in-frame clones alone and lacks a portion of them. Among about 110,000 clones, around 85% were seen once, and the ten largest hold roughly 4.5%. Of note for this clone: The target antigen is unknown.

The J gene is TRBJ2-1, the V gene TRBV6-4, with TRBD2 matching over 8 bases. This sequence originates from an adult in good health. Sequencing was performed on peripheral blood, taken on day 0 of AZD1222 vaccination. The CDR3 protein is CASSAGSGKRGEQFF. CDR3 DNA sequence: TGTGCCAGCAGTGCGGGTAGCGGGAAACGTGGGGAGCAGTTCTTC.